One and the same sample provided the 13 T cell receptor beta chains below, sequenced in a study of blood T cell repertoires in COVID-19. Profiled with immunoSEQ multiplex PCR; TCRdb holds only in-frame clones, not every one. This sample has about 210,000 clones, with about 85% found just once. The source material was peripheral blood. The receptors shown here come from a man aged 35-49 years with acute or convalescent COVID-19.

CDR3 amino acids: CASSSAPADYGKLFF. CDR3 bases: TGTGCCAGCAGCTCAGCTCCGGCGGATTATGGAAAACTGTTTTTT. This chain connects TRBV6-5 to TRBJ1-4; no clear D gene. Trimming shortened V by 6 bases and J by 10 bases, and 21 bases separated the two germline ends. Looked up from germline, CDR1 is MNHEY and CDR2 is SVGAGI. There are 15 residues in the CDR3.

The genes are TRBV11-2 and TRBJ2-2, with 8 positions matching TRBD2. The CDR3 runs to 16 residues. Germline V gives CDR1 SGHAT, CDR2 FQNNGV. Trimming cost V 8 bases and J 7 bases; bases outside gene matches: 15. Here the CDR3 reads CASPRGSGSSVGELFF. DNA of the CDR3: TGTGCCAGCCCCCGGGGGAGCGGGAGTTCCGTCGGGGAGCTGTTTTTT.

CDR3: CASSPGTGAGTQYF. The CDR3 DNA reads as TGTGCCAGCAGCCCTGGGACGGGAGCTGGGACCCAGTACTTC. V and J are TRBV7-2 and TRBJ2-5; D possibly corresponds to TRBD2 (6 bases). The V end lost 5 bases, the J end lost 7 bases, and 17 bases lay between the germline ends. Per the germline V gene, CDR1 is SGHTA and CDR2 is FQGNSA. This CDR3 contains 14 residues.

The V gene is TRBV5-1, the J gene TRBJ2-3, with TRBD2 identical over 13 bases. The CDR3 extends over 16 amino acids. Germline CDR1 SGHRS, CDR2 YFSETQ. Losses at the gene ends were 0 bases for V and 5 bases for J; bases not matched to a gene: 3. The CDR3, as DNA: TGCGCCAGCAGCTTGGGACTAGCGGGGGGACGAGATACGCAGTATTTT. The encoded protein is CASSLGLAGGRDTQYF.

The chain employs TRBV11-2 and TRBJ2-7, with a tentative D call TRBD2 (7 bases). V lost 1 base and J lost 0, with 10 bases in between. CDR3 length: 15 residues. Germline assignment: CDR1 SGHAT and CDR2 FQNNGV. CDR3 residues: CASSLAGGLSYEQYF. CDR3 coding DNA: TGTGCCAGCAGCTTAGCGGGGGGCCTCTCCTACGAGCAGTACTTC.

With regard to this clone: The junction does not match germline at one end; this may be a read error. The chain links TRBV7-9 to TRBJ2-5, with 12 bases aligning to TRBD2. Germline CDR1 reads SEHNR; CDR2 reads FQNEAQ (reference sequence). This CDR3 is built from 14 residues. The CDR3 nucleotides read TGTGCCAGCAGCCTAGCGGGGGGGCAAGAGACCCAGTACTTC. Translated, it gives CASSLAGGQETQYF.

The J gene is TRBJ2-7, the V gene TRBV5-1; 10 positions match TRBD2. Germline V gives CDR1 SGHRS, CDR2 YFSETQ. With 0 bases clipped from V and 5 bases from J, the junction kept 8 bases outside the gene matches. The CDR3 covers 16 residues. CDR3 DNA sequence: TGCGCCAGCAGCTTGGGTCCTAGCGGGAGTAGTAACGAGCAGTACTTC. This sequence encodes CASSLGPSGSSNEQYF. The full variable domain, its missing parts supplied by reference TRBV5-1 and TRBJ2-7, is KAGVTQTPRYLIKTRGQQVTLSCSPISGHRSVSWYQQTPGQGLQFLFEYFSETQRNKGNFPGRFSGRQFSNSRSEMNVSTLELGDSALYLCASSLGPSGSSNEQYFGPGTRLTVT.

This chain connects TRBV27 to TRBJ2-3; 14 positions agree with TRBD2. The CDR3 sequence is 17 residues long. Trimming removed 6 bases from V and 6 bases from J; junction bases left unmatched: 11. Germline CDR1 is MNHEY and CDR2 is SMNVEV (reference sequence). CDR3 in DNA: TGTGCCAGCAGAACTCCGGGACTAGCGGGAGTTTATGATACGCAGTATTTT. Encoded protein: CASRTPGLAGVYDTQYF.

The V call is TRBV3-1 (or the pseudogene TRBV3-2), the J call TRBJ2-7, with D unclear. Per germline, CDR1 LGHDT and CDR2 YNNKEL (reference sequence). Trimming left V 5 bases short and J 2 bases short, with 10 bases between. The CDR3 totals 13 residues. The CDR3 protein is CASSDTTPYEQYF. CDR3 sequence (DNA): TGTGCCAGCAGCGATACTACGCCCTACGAGCAGTACTTC.

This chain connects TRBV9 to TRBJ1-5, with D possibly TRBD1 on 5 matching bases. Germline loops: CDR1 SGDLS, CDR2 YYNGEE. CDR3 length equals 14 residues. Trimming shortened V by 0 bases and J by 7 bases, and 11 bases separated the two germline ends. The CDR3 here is CASSVGWGDQPQHF. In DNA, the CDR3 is TGTGCCAGCAGCGTAGGGTGGGGGGACCAGCCCCAGCATTTT. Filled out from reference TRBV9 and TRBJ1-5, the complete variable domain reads DSGVTQTPKHLITATGQRVTLRCSPRSGDLSVYWYQQSLDQGLQFLIQYYNGEERAKGNILERFSAQQFPDLHSELNLSSLELGDSALYFCASSVGWGDQPQHFGDGTRLSIL.

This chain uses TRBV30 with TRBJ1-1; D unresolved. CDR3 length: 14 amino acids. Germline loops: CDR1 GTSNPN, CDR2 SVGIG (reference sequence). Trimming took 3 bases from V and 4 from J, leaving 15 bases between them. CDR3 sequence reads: CAWSPILRGTEAFF. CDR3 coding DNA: TGTGCCTGGAGCCCCATCCTACGGGGCACTGAAGCTTTCTTT. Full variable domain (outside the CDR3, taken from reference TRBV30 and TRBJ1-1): SQTIHQWPATLVQPVGSPLSLECTVEGTSNPNLYWYRQAAGRGLQLLFYSVGIGQISSEVPQNLSASRPQDRQFILSSKKLLLSDSGFYLCAWSPILRGTEAFFGQGTRLTVV.

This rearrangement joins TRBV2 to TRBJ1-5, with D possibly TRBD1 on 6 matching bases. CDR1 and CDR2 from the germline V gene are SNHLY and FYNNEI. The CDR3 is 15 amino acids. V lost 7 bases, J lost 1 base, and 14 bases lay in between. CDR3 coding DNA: TGTGCCAGCACGGGGCCACAGGGAAGCAATCAGCCCCAGCATTTT. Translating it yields CASTGPQGSNQPQHF.

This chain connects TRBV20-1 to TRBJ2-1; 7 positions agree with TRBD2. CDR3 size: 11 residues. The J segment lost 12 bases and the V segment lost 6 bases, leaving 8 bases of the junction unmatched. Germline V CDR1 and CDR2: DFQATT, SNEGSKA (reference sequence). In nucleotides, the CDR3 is TGCAGTGCCATCGCGGGAGTTGTGCAGTTCTTC. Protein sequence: CSAIAGVVQFF.